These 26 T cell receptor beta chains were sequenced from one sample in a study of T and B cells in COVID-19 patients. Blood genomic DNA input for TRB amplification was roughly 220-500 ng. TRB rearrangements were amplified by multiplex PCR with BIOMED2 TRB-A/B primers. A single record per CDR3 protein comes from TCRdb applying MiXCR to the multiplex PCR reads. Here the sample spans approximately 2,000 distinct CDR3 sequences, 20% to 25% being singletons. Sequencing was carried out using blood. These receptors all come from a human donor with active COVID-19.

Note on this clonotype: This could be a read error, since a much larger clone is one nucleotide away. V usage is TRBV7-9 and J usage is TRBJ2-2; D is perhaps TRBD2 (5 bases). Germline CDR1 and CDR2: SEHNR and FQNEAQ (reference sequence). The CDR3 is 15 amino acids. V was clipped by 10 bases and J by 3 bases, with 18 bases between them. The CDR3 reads CAIRYVGAHTGELFF. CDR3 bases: TGTGCCATCAGATATGTGGGAGCCCACACCGGGGAGCTGTTTTTT.

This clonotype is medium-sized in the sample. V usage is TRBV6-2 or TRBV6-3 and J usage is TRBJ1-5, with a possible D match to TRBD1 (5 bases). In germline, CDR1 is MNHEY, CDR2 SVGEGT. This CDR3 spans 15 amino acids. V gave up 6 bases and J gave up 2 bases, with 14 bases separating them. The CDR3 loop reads CASRLLQARNQPQHF. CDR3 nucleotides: TGTGCCAGCAGACTCCTACAGGCTCGCAATCAGCCCCAGCATTTT.

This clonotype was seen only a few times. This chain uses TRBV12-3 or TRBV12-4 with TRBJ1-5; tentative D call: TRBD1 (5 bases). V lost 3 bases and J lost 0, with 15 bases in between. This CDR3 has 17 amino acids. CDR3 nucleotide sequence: TGTGCCAGCAGTTTCGACCCGGGGGTGTATAGCAATCAGCCCCAGCATTTT. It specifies CASSFDPGVYSNQPQHF.

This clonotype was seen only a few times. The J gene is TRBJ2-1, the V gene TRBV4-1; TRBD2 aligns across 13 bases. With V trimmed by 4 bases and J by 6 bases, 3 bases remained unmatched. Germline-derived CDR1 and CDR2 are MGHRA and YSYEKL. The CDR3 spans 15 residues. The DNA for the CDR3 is TGCGCCAGCAGCCCACTAGCGGGAGGGACCAATGAGCAGTTCTTC. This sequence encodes CASSPLAGGTNEQFF.

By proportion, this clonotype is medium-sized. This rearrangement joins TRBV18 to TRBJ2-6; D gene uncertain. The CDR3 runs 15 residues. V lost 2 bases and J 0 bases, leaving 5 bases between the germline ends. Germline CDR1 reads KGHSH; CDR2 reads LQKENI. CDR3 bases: TGTGCCAGCTCACCAGGGAACTCTGGGGCCAACGTCCTGACTTTC. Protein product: CASSPGNSGANVLTF.

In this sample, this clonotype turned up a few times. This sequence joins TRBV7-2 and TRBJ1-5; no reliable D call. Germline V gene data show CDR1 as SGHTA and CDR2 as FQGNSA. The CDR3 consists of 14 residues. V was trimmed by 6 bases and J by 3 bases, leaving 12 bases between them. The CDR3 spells CASRGSESNQPQHF. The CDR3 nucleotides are TGTGCCAGCAGAGGTTCCGAATCCAATCAGCCCCAGCATTTT.

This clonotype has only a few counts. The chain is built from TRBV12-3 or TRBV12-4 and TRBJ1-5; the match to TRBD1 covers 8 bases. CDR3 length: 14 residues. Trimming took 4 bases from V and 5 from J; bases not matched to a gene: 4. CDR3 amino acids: CASSSGDRYQPQHF. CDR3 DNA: TGTGCCAGCAGTTCGGGGGACAGGTATCAGCCCCAGCATTTT.

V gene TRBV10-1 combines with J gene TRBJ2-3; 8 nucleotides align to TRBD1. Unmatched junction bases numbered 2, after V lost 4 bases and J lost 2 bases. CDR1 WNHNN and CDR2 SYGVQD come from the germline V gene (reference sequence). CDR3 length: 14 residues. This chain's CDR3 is CASSGQGNTDTQYF. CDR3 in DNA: TGCGCCAGCAGTGGACAGGGGAACACAGATACGCAGTATTTT.

CDR3 in amino acids: CASSLGQALSGDTQYF. The CDR3 DNA sequence: TGTGCCAGCAGCTTAGGACAGGCTCTAAGCGGAGATACGCAGTATTTT. V gene TRBV11-2 combines with J gene TRBJ2-3; tentatively, D is TRBD1 (6 bases). CDR1 is SGHAT and CDR2 is FQNNGV in the germline V gene. CDR3 length: 16 residues. The V end was cut by 1 base, the J end by 5 bases, with 16 bases between. The full variable domain, rest sourced from reference TRBV11-2 and TRBJ2-3, is EAGVAQSPRYKIIEKRQSVAFWCNPISGHATLYWYQQILGQGPKLLIQFQNNGVVDDSQLPKDRFSAERLKGVDSTLKIQPAKLEDSAVYLCASSLGQALSGDTQYFGPGTRLTVL.

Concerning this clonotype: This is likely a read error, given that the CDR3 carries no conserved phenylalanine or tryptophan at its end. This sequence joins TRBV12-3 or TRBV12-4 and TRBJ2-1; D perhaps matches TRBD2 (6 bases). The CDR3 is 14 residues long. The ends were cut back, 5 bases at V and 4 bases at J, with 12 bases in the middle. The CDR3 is CASSRSGGYNEQFY. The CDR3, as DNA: TGTGCCAGCAGTCGTAGCGGTGGATACAATGAGCAGTTCTAC.

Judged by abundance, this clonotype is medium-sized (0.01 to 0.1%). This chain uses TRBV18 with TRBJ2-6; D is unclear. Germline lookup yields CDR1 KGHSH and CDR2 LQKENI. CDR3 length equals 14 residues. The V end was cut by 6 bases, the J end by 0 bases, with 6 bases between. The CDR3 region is CASSLNSGANVLTF. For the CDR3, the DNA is TGTGCCAGCTCCCTCAACTCTGGGGCCAACGTCCTGACTTTC.

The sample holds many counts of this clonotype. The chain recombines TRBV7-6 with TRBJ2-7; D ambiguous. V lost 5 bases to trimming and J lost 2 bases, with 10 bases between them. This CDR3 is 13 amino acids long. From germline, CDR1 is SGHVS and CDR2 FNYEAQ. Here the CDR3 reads CASSLPPAYEQYF. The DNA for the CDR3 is TGTGCCAGCAGCCTTCCACCAGCCTACGAGCAGTACTTC.

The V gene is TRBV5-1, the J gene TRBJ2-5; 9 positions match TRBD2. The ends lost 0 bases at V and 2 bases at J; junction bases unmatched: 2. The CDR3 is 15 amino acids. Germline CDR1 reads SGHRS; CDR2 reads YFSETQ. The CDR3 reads CASSLGTSGQETQYF. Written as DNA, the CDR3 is TGCGCCAGCAGCTTGGGTACTAGCGGGCAAGAGACCCAGTACTTC.

The CDR3 region has the DNA TGCGCCAGCAGCCAAGATGGACTAGCGGGCTCTGGGGCCAACGTCCTGACTTTC. Its protein is CASSQDGLAGSGANVLTF. The genes are TRBV4-3 and TRBJ2-6; 11 nucleotides agree with TRBD2. J lost 0 bases, V lost 0 bases, and 1 base had no gene match. This CDR3 has 18 amino acids. CDR1 LGHNA and CDR2 YSLEER come from the germline V gene.

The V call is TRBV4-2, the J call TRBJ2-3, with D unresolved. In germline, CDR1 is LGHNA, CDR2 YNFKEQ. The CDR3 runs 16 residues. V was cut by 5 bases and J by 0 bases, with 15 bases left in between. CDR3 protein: CASSASDVSSTDTQYF. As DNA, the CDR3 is TGTGCCAGCAGCGCCTCGGACGTCTCTAGCACAGATACGCAGTATTTT.

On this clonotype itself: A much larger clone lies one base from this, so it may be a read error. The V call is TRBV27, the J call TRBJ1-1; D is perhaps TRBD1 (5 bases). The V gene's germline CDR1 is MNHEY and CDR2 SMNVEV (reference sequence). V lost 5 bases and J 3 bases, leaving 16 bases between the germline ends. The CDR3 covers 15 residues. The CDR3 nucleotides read TGTGCCAGCAGTACCTTCAGGGAGGGTGACACTGAAGCTTTCTTT. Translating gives CASSTFREGDTEAFF.

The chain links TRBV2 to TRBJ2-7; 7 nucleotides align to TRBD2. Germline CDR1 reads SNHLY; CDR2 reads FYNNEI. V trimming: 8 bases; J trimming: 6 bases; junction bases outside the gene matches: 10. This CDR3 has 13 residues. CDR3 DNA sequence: TGTGCCAGCGGGCGGGAGCTGGCGGTCGAGCAGTACTTC. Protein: CASGRELAVEQYF.

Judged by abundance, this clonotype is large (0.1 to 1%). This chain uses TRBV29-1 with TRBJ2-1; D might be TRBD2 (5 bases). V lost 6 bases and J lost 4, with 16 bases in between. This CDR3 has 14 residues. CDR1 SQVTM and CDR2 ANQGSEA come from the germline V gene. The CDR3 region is CSVLADSSYNEQFF. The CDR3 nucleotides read TGCAGCGTGCTAGCCGATTCCTCTTACAATGAGCAGTTCTTC.

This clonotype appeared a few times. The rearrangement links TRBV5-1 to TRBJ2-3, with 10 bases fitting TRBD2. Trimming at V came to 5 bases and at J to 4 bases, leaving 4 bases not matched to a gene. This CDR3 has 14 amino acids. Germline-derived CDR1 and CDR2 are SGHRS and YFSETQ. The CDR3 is CASRLAGASDTQYF. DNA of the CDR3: TGCGCCAGCAGGCTAGCGGGAGCCTCAGATACGCAGTATTTT.

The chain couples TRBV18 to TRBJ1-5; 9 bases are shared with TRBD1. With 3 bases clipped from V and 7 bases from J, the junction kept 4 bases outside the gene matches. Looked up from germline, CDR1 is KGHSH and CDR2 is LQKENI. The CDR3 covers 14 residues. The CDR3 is CASSPGQGLQPQHF. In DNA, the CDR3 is TGTGCCAGCTCACCGGGACAGGGTTTACAGCCCCAGCATTTT.

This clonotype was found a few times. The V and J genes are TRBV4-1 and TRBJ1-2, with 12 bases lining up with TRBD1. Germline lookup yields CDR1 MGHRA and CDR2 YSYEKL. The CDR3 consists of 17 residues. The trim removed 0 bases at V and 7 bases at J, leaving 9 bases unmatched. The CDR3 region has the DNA TGCGCCAGCAGCCAAGATCTTGGGACAGGGGGCGCGAGTGGCTACACCTTC. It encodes CASSQDLGTGGASGYTF.

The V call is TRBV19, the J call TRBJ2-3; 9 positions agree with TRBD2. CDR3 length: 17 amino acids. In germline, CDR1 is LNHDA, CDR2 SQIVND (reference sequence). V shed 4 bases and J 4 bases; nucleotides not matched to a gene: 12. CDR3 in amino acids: CASSTNLGASGADTQYF. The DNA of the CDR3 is TGTGCCAGTAGTACCAATCTCGGGGCTAGCGGGGCAGATACGCAGTATTTT.

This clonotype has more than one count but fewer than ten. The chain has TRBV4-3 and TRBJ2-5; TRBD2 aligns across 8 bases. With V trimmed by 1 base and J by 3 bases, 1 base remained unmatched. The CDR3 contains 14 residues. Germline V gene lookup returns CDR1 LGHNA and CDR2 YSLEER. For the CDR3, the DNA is TGCGCCAGCAGCCAAGGGCGGGGGGAAGAGACCCAGTACTTC. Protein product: CASSQGRGEETQYF.

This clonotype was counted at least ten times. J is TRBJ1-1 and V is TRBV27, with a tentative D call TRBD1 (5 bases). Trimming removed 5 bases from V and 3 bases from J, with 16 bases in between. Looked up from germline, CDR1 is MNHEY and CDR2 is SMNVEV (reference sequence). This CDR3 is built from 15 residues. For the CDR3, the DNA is TGTGCCAGCAGTACCCTCAGGGAGGGTGACACTGAAGCTTTCTTT. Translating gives CASSTLREGDTEAFF.

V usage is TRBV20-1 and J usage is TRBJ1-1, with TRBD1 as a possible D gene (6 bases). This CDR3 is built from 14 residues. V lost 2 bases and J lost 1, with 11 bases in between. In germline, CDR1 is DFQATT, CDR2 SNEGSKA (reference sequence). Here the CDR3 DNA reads TGCAGTGCTAGACGTCAGGGGTCGAACACTGAAGCTTTCTTT. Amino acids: CSARRQGSNTEAFF.

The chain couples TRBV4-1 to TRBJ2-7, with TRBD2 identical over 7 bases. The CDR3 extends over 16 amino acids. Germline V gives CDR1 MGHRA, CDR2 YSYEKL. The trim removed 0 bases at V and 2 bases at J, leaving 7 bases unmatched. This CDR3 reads CASSQDPGGSAYEQYF. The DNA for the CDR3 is TGCGCCAGCAGCCAAGATCCGGGAGGATCGGCCTACGAGCAGTACTTC.